This T cell receptor beta chain was captured by sequencing in a study of technical replicates of blood from several donors. Generated by immunoSEQ multiplex PCR, the TCRdb table keeps only in-frame clones and is missing some. The sample includes around 83,000 clones, roughly 94% of them seen just once. The germline V gene has CDR1 KGHSH and CDR2 LQKENI. This CDR3 contains 14 residues. V lost 4 bases and J lost 0, with 6 bases in between. The chain has TRBV18 and TRBJ1-4; D ambiguous. Sequencing was carried out using T cells isolated from PBMCs. This clonotype was sampled from a human donor in good health. The CDR3 coding sequence is TGTGCCAGCTCACTTTCAGCAACTAATGAAAAACTGTTTTTT. Its translation: CASSLSATNEKLFF.